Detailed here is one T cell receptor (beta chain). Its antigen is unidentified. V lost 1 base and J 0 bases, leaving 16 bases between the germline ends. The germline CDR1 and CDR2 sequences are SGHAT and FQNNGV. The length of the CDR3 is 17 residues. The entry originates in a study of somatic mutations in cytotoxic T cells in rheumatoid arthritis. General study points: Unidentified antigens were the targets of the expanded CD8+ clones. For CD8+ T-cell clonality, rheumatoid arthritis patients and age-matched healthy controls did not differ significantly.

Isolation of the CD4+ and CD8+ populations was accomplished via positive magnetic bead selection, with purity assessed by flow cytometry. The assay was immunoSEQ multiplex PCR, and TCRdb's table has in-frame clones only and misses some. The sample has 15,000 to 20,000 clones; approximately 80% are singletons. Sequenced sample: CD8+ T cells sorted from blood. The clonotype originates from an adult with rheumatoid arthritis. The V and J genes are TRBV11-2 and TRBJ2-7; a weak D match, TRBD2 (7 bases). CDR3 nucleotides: TGTGCCAGCAGCTTAGTGGTGGGGGGGGGCCTCTCCTACGAGCAGTACTTC. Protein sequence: CASSLVVGGGLSYEQYF.